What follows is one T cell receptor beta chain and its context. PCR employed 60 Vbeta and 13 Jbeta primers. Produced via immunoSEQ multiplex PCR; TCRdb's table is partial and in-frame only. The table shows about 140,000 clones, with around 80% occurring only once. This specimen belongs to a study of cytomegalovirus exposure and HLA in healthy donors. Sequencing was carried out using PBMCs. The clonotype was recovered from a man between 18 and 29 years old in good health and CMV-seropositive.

DNA for the CDR3: TGTGCCAGCAGCTTAGCTAGCGGGAGGCCAACCGATTACAATGAGCAGTTCTTC. Translation gives CASSLASGRPTDYNEQFF. V usage is TRBV7-2 and J usage is TRBJ2-1; 10 bases match TRBD2. V dropped 0 bases and J dropped 4; count of bases not matched to a gene: 9. The germline gives CDR1 SGHTA, CDR2 FQGNSA. The CDR3 runs to 18 residues.